This TCR beta chain was sequenced in a study of blood T cell repertoires in COVID-19. Study as a whole: Specimens from acute and convalescent COVID-19 originated in the United States, Italy and Spain. Sample material is recorded as cDNA or gDNA derived from T cells, B-cell-depleted T cells, or PBMCs.

V shed 1 base and J 4 bases; nucleotides not matched to a gene: 2. The CDR3 totals 14 residues. Germline V CDR1 and CDR2: SGHTA, FQGNSA. In the source study's methods: Amplification from reference gene primers served as the basis for estimated nucleated cell counts. Produced via immunoSEQ multiplex PCR; TCRdb's table is partial and in-frame only. Clone size and the V and J calls come from that table; the DNA yielded D and trimming. Counted here are under 70,000 clones, 87% occurring once; the ten biggest clones make up 3.5% to 4.5%. Sequencing was performed on peripheral blood. The chain combines TRBV7-2 with TRBJ2-3; 7 nucleotides agree with TRBD2. The receptor's source is a man aged 50 or older with acute or convalescent COVID-19. The CDR3 reads CASSLGGSSDTQYF. DNA for the CDR3: TGTGCCAGCAGCTTAGGCGGGAGCTCAGATACGCAGTATTTT.